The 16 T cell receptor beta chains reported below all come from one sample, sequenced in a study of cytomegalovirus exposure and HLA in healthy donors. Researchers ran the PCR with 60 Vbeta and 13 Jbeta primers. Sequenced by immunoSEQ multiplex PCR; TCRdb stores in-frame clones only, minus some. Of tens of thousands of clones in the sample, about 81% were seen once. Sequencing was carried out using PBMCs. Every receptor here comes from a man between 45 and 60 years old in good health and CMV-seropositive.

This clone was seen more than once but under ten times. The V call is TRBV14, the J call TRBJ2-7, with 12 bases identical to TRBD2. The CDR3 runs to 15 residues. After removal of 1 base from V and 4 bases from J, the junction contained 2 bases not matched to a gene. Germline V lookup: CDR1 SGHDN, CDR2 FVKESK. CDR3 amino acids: CASSQGLAGVYEQYF. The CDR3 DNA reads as TGTGCCAGCAGCCAAGGACTAGCGGGAGTGTACGAGCAGTACTTC.

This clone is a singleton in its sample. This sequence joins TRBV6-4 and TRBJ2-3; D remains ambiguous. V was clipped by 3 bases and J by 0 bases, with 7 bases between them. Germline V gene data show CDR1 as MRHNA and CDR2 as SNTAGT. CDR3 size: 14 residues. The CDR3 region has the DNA TGTGCCAGCAGTGAGCAGACTAGCACAGATACGCAGTATTTT. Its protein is CASSEQTSTDTQYF.

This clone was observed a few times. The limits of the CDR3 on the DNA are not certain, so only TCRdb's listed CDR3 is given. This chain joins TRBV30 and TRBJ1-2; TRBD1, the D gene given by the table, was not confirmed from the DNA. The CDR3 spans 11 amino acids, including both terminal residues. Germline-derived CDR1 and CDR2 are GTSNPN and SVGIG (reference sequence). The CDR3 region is CAWASGIGYNF.

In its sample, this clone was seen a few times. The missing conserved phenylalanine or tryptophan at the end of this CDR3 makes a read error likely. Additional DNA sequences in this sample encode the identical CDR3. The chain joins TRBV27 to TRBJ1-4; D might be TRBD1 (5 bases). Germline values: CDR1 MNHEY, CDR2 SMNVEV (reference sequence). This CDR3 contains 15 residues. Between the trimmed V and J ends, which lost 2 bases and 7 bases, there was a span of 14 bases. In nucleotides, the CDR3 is TGTGCCAGCAGTTTACAGGGAGGTAATACTGAAAAACTGTTTCTG. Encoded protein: CASSLQGGNTEKLFL.

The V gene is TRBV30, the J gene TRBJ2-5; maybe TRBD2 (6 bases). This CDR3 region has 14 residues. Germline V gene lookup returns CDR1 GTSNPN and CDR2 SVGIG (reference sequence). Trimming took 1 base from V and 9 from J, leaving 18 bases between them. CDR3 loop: CAWSARPTGDPQYF. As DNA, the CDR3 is TGTGCCTGGAGTGCGCGACCCACGGGGGATCCCCAGTACTTC.

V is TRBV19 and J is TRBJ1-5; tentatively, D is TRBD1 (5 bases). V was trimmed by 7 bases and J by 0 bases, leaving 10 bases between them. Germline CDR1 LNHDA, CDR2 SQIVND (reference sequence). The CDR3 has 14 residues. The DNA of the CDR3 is TGTGCCAGTATTAATAGGGGTAGCAATCAGCCCCAGCATTTT. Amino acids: CASINRGSNQPQHF.

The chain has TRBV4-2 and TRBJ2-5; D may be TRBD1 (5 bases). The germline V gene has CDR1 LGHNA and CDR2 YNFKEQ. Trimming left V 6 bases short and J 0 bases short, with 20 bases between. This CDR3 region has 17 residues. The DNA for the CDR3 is TGTGCCAGCAGTCCAAGATGGAGTCCAGGGAACCAAGAGACCCAGTACTTC. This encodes CASSPRWSPGNQETQYF.

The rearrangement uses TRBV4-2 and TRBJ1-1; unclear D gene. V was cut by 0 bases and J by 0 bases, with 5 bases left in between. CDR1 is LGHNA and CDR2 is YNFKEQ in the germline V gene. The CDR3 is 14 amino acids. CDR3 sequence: CASSQEPMNTEAFF. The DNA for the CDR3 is TGTGCCAGCAGCCAAGAACCTATGAACACTGAAGCTTTCTTT.

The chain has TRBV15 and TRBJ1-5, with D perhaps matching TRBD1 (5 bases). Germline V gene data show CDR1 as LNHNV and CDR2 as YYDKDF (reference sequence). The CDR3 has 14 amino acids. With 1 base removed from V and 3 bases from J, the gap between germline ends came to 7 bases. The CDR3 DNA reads TGTGCCACCAGCAGAGGGGGCCTCAATCAGCCCCAGCATTTT. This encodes CATSRGGLNQPQHF.

In DNA, the CDR3 is TGTGCCAGCAGCGTAGGGCCTACAGGGATGAACACTGAAGCTTTCTTT. Encoded protein: CASSVGPTGMNTEAFF. The J gene is TRBJ1-1, the V gene TRBV9; D possibly corresponds to TRBD1 (6 bases). Per germline, CDR1 SGDLS and CDR2 YYNGEE. V was clipped by 0 bases and J by 0 bases, with 12 bases between them. CDR3 size: 16 residues.

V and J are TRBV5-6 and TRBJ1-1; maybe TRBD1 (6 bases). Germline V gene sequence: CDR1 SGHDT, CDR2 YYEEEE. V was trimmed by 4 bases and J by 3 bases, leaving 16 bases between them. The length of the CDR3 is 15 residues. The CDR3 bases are TGTGCCAGCAGCAGACGGACAGAAAGGGACACTGAAGCTTTCTTT. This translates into CASSRRTERDTEAFF. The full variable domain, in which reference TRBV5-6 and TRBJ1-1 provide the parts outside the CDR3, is DAGVTQSPTHLIKTRGQQVTLRCSPKSGHDTVSWYQQALGQGPQFIFQYYEEEERQRGNFPDRFSGHQFPNYSSELNVNALLLGDSALYLCASSRRTERDTEAFFGQGTRLTVV.

The CDR3 reads CATTRTSGRNEQFF. In DNA form, the CDR3 reads TGTGCCACTACCCGGACTAGCGGGAGAAATGAGCAGTTCTTC. The chain couples TRBV11-2 to TRBJ2-1; 13 bases line up with TRBD2. Looked up from germline, CDR1 is SGHAT and CDR2 is FQNNGV. The V segment lost 10 bases and the J segment 7 bases; nucleotides outside the gene matches: 7. The CDR3 sequence is 14 residues long.

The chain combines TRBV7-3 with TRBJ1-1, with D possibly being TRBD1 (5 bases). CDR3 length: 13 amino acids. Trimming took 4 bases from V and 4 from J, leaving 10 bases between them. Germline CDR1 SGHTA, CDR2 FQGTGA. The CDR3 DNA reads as TGTGCCAGCAGCTGGGGGGGGAGCACTGAAGCTTTCTTT. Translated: CASSWGGSTEAFF.

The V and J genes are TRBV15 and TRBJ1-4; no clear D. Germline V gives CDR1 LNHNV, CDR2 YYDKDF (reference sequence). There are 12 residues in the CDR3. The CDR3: CDSTVPEEKLFF. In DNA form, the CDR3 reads TGTGACTCGACCGTTCCGGAGGAAAAACTGTTTTTT.

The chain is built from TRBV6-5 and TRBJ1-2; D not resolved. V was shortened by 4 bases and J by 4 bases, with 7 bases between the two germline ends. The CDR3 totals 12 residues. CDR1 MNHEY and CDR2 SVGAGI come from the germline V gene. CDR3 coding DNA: TGTGCCAGCAGTTCCCTTCTCTATGGCTACACCTTC. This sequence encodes CASSSLLYGYTF.

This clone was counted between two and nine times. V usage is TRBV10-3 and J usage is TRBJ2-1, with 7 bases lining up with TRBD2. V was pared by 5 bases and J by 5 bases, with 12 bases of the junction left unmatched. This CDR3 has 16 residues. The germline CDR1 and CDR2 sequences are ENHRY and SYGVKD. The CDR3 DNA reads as TGTGCCATCAGTCCGGGAGGCGGGAGAGCCAACAATGAGCAGTTCTTC. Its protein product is CAISPGGGRANNEQFF.